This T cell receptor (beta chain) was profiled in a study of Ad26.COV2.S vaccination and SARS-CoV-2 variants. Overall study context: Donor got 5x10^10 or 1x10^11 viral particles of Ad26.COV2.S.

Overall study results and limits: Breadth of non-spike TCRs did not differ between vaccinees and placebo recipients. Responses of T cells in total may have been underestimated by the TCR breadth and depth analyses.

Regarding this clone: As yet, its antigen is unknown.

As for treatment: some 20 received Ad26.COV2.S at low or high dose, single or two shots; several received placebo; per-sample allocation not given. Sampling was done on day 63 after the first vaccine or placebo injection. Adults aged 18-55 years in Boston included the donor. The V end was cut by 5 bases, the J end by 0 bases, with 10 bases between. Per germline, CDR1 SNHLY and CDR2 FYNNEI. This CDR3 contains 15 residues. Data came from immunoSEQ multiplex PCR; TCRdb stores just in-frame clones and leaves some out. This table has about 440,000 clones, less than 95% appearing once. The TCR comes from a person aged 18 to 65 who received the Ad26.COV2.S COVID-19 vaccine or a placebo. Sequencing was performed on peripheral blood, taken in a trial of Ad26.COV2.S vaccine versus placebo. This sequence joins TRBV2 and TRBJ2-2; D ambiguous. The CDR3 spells CASSSPGANTGELFF. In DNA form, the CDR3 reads TGTGCCAGCAGTTCCCCTGGGGCGAACACCGGGGAGCTGTTTTTT.